The clone carrying this TCR beta chain was observed a handful of times. These data originate in a study of cytomegalovirus exposure and HLA in healthy donors. The CDR3 is 15 residues long. Trimming took off 2 bases at V and 0 bases at J, with 11 bases between the two ends. Looked up from germline, CDR1 is MNHNS and CDR2 is SASEGT. PCR primers comprised 60 Vbeta and 13 Jbeta primers. Here immunoSEQ multiplex PCR was the method, and the copy in TCRdb shows in-frame clones only, minus some. The repertoire consists of about 160,000 clones, with roughly 79% occurring once and the leading ten covering less than 1.2%.

This chain connects TRBV6-1 to TRBJ2-7; the D gene is possibly TRBD2 (6 bases). The material sequenced was PBMCs. The clonotype was recovered from a woman aged 40 to 50 in good health and CMV-seronegative. CDR3 protein: CASSERAGSSYEQYF. As DNA, the CDR3 is TGTGCCAGCAGTGAAAGGGCCGGGAGCTCCTACGAGCAGTACTTC.